What follows describes a single TCR beta chain. Deletions cut 4 bases from V and 2 bases from J, with 12 bases between. Per the germline V gene, CDR1 is SGHAT and CDR2 is FQNNGV. This CDR3 region has 14 residues. These data are taken from a study of blood T cell repertoires in COVID-19. Overall study context: PBMCs, B-cell-depleted T cells, or T cells were the source of the cDNA or gDNA that made up the material.

The protocol was immunoSEQ multiplex PCR, while the TCRdb copy is restricted to in-frame clones and leaves out a portion. This sample has about 380,000 clones; roughly four fifths occur once, and the top ten carry approximately 1%. This receptor was obtained from a human donor with acute or convalescent COVID-19. The donor label of this sample is uncertain. This chain connects TRBV11-2 to TRBJ2-7, with D perhaps TRBD2 (6 bases). The specimen was peripheral blood. This chain's CDR3 is CASSWGTQTYEQYF. The CDR3 bases are TGTGCCAGCAGCTGGGGGACTCAGACCTACGAGCAGTACTTC.